This T cell receptor beta chain was retrieved from a study of CD8+ T cells in alopecia areata. Study at large: Those patients who were treated received oral tofacitinib, which was given at 5 to 10 mg twice daily for moderate-to-severe alopecia areata. General study points: Lesional scalp, notably in alopecia totalis/universalis, had clonality above that of normal scalp. Whereas mice showed it more clearly, TCR sharing across patients was murkier, possibly because of HLA. Sequencing of scalp tissue also captures the resident alphabeta T cells of normal skin.

As the sequencing template, cDNA was produced by extracting RNA and reverse transcribing it. The repertoire was sequenced with immunoSEQ multiplex PCR; TCRdb's copy has only in-frame clones and lacks some. The profile shows around 120,000 clones, under 40% of them singletons. This clone is a singleton in its sample. Its antigen is not known. In germline, CDR1 is SGHRS, CDR2 YFSETQ. With V trimmed by 5 bases and J by 5 bases, 6 bases remained unmatched. This CDR3 has 15 residues. The receptor comes from a human donor with alopecia areata. Sequenced material: CD4+ T cells sorted from blood. This chain joins TRBV5-1 and TRBJ2-1; 11 bases are shared with TRBD2. The CDR3 loop is CASSRLAGLNNEQFF. The CDR3 nucleotides read TGCGCCAGCAGTCGACTAGCGGGGCTCAACAATGAGCAGTTCTTC.